The following is a TCR beta chain sequence with its context. Antigen unknown. TCRdb fed the 5' RACE reads into MiXCR, producing one record per CDR3 protein. Of a few hundred thousand distinct CDR3 sequences listed, more than 20% are singletons. V lost 7 bases and J lost 2, with 14 bases in between. The CDR3 has 13 residues. Germline CDR1 SQVTM, CDR2 ANQGSEA. These data come from a study of CD8 T cells in ankylosing spondylitis. Findings and limits, study-wide: In ankylosing spondylitis blood, a motif of roughly eight highly homologous TCR beta variants appeared characteristic. Certain motif variants had earlier been reported in reactive arthritis synovial fluid and blood.

The specimen was blood, either unsorted or a sorted T cell fraction (not recorded which). The TCR was taken from a male donor with ankylosing spondylitis or in good health (not recorded which). The gene calls are TRBV29-1 and TRBJ1-2, with D possibly being TRBD1 (6 bases). The CDR3 spells CSAGRGRNYGYTF. CDR3 DNA sequence: TGCAGCGCAGGCAGGGGCAGGAACTATGGCTACACCTTC.